This T cell receptor (beta chain) was profiled in a study of cytomegalovirus exposure and HLA in healthy donors. Study outcomes and limitations: There were approximately 150 TCR beta chains listed as cytomegalovirus-associated.

Comment on this clone: Its antigen is undetermined.

CDR1 is MNHEY and CDR2 is SVGAGI in the germline V gene. V was clipped by 5 bases and J by 0 bases, with 5 bases between them. The CDR3 loop spans 13 amino acids. Though nominally healthy at sampling, donors likely had unrecorded immune exposures. The PCR was carried out with 60 Vbeta primers and 13 Jbeta primers. The method was immunoSEQ multiplex PCR; TCRdb's version includes in-frame clones alone and lacks a portion of them. The table includes roughly 230,000 clones, about 85% detected once. The chain employs TRBV6-5 and TRBJ1-3; D unclear. The origin of this receptor is a girl aged 2 to 10 in good health and CMV-seronegative. Sequencing input: PBMCs. CDR3 protein: CASSRHSGNTIYF. In DNA form, the CDR3 reads TGTGCCAGCAGTAGACACTCTGGAAACACCATATATTTT.